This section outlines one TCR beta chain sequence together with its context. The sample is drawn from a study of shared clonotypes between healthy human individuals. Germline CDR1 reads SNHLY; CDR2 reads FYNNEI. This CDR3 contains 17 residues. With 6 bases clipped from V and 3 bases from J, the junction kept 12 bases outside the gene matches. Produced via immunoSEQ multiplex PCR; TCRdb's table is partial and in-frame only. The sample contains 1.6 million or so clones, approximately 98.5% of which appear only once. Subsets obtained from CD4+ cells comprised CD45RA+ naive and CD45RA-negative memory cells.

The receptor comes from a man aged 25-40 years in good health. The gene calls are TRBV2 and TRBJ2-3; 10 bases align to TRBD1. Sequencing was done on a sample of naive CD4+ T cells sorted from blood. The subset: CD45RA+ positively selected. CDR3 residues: CASSWETGQGLTDTQYF. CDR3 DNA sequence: TGTGCCAGCAGCTGGGAAACGGGACAGGGGTTAACAGATACGCAGTATTTT.